One sample yielded the 32 T cell receptor beta chains listed below, sequenced in a study of T cells in Graves' hyperthyroidism and ophthalmopathy. TCR beta CDR3 regions were amplified from RNA. The HTBI set primed first-round TCR CDR3 RT-PCR. TCRdb called the multiplex PCR reads again in MiXCR, with one record for every CDR3 protein. The table shows 450,000 to 650,000 distinct CDR3 sequences, with less than 25% occurring only once. Sequences were obtained from blood. Source of these receptors: a man in his late teens or twenties with Graves' hyperthyroidism.

The table lists this clonotype with many counts. V usage is TRBV30 and J usage is TRBJ1-2; D uncertain. V was clipped by 4 bases and J by 3 bases, with 12 bases between them. Germline-derived CDR1 and CDR2 are GTSNPN and SVGIG (reference sequence). This CDR3 comprises 13 residues. The CDR3 sequence is CAWKTSSHYGYTF. In DNA, the CDR3 is TGTGCCTGGAAAACGTCGTCACACTATGGCTACACCTTC.

In its sample, this clonotype was seen many times. The rearrangement links TRBV20-1 to TRBJ1-5, with 10 bases fitting TRBD1. The germline V gene has CDR1 DFQATT and CDR2 SNEGSKA (reference sequence). V was clipped by 5 bases and J by 5 bases; unmatched bases: 9. The length of the CDR3 is 15 residues. Written as DNA, the CDR3 is TGCAGTGCTCCTGGACAGGGGGAGGTCCATCAGCCCCAGCATTTT. It encodes CSAPGQGEVHQPQHF.

This clonotype showed up just a few times. The chain couples TRBV2 to TRBJ2-7; D is possibly TRBD1 (6 bases). Trimming removed 9 bases from V and 5 bases from J, with 11 bases in between. The germline V gene encodes CDR1 SNHLY and CDR2 FYNNEI. The CDR3 loop spans 11 amino acids. The CDR3 is CASNQGNEQYF. DNA for the CDR3: TGTGCCAGTAATCAGGGGAACGAGCAGTACTTC.

The table lists this clonotype with many counts. The genes are TRBV11-1 and TRBJ1-1, with 8 nucleotides matching TRBD1. V trimming: 5 bases; J trimming: 0 bases; junction bases outside the gene matches: 8. The germline V gene encodes CDR1 SGHAT and CDR2 FQDESV (reference sequence). This CDR3 has 16 amino acids. The CDR3 region is CASSTDRASLNTEAFF. CDR3 DNA sequence: TGTGCCAGCAGCACGGACAGGGCCTCCCTGAACACTGAAGCTTTCTTT.

In this sample, this clonotype turned up a few times. J is TRBJ1-1 and V is TRBV5-1; 10 bases fit TRBD1. CDR3 length: 14 residues. The V segment lost 4 bases and the J segment 4 bases; nucleotides outside the gene matches: 4. Per the germline V gene, CDR1 is SGHRS and CDR2 is YFSETQ. The CDR3 nucleotides read TGCGCCAGCAGCGGCTGGACAGGGGGCACTGAAGCTTTCTTT. Amino acids: CASSGWTGGTEAFF.

There are a few counts of this clonotype. This chain uses TRBV19 with TRBJ1-1; D not certain. Per germline, CDR1 LNHDA and CDR2 SQIVND (reference sequence). V gave up 0 bases and J gave up 0 bases, with 11 bases separating them. CDR3 length equals 16 residues. CDR3 coding DNA: TGTGCCAGTAGTATAGAGGGAGGACCCTTGAACACTGAAGCTTTCTTT. It is translated as CASSIEGGPLNTEAFF.

Ten or more counts support this clonotype. The chain couples TRBV4-1 to TRBJ2-7, with 7 nucleotides matching TRBD2. Germline trimming cut 5 bases from V and 6 bases from J; bases unmatched to any gene: 13. The CDR3 loop spans 15 amino acids. In germline, CDR1 is MGHRA, CDR2 YSYEKL. This CDR3 reads CASSKVGGVQSEQYF. The CDR3 DNA reads TGCGCCAGCAGCAAGGTGGGGGGGGTTCAGTCCGAGCAGTACTTC.

The CDR3 here is CASSSTRGPYEQYF. The CDR3, as DNA: TGTGCCAGCAGCTCTACTCGGGGACCCTACGAGCAGTACTTC. The gene calls are TRBV7-2 and TRBJ2-7; D may correspond to TRBD1 or TRBD2 (5 bases each). V shed 4 bases and J shed 2 bases, with 12 bases lying between them. The CDR3 is 14 amino acids. Germline V lookup: CDR1 SGHTA, CDR2 FQGNSA.

This clonotype was seen only a few times. V gene TRBV12-3 or TRBV12-4 combines with J gene TRBJ1-1; 10 nucleotides match TRBD1. The V and J ends lost 6 bases and 3 bases, in that order; junction bases with no gene match: 13. This CDR3 has 17 residues. DNA for the CDR3: TGTGCCAGCAGCTACCCGCCCATGGGGACAGGGGACACTGAAGCTTTCTTT. This encodes CASSYPPMGTGDTEAFF.

This clonotype was counted at least ten times. This chain connects TRBV6-5 to TRBJ2-7, with D tentatively TRBD1 or TRBD2 (5 bases each). CDR1 is MNHEY, CDR2 SVGAGI, per germline. Trimming stripped 8 bases from V and 6 bases from J, with 11 bases between. The CDR3 length is 11 residues. This CDR3 reads CASGNGGEQYF. In DNA form, the CDR3 reads TGTGCCAGCGGAAATGGGGGCGAGCAGTACTTC.

CDR3 in DNA: TGTGCCAGCAGGGCATTAGCGGCACCTTACGAGCAGTACTTC. Protein sequence: CASRALAAPYEQYF. J is TRBJ2-7 and V is TRBV12-3 or TRBV12-4; maybe TRBD2 (6 bases). Trimming pared 6 bases from V and 4 bases from J, leaving 16 bases between. The CDR3 has 14 residues.

This clonotype has a handful of counts. A much larger clone differs by one base, so this may be a read error. The conserved phenylalanine or tryptophan is not found at the CDR3 terminus, so this likely reflects a read error. V is TRBV10-2 and J is TRBJ2-2; D gene ambiguous. The germline V gene has CDR1 WSHSY and CDR2 SAAADI. Trimming pared 8 bases from V and 1 base from J, leaving 2 bases between. CDR3 length: 11 amino acids. The CDR3 DNA sequence: TGCGCCAGCTGGAACACCGGGGAGCTGTTTTCT. This translates into CASWNTGELFS.

J is TRBJ1-1 and V is TRBV28, with D unclear. Germline CDR1 is MDHEN and CDR2 is SYDVKM. The CDR3 runs to 13 residues. V lost 3 bases, J lost 5 bases, and 10 bases lay in between. The CDR3 nucleotides are TGTGCCAGCAGTTTTGGGGTTATAACTGAAGCTTTCTTT. Amino acid sequence: CASSFGVITEAFF. Supplemented by reference TRBV28 and TRBJ1-1, the full variable domain reads DVKVTQSSRYLVKRTGEKVFLECVQDMDHENMFWYRQDPGLGLRLIYFSYDVKMKEKGDIPEGYSVSREKKERFSLILESASTNQTSMYLCASSFGVITEAFFGQGTRLTVV.

This clonotype has only a few counts. The genes are TRBV5-5 and TRBJ2-2; perhaps TRBD1 as D (6 bases). Trimming left V 1 base short and J 1 base short, with 8 bases between. The CDR3 covers 15 residues. Germline CDR1 SGHKS, CDR2 YYEKEE (reference sequence). The CDR3 sequence: CASSLQTGNTGELFF. The CDR3 DNA sequence: TGTGCCAGCAGCTTGCAGACAGGGAACACCGGGGAGCTGTTTTTT. Full variable domain (outside the CDR3, taken from reference TRBV5-5 and TRBJ2-2): DAGVTQSPTHLIKTRGQQVTLRCSPISGHKSVSWYQQVLGQGPQFIFQYYEKEERGRGNFPDRFSARQFPNYSSELNVNALLLGDSALYLCASSLQTGNTGELFFGEGSRLTVL.

The V and J genes are TRBV12-3 or TRBV12-4 and TRBJ1-6; perhaps TRBD1 as D (5 bases). Trimming shortened V by 4 bases and J by 7 bases, and 14 bases separated the two germline ends. This CDR3 contains 15 residues. CDR3 bases: TGTGCCAGCAGTTATTCACAGGTCCTCAATTCACCCCTCCACTTT. Its protein is CASSYSQVLNSPLHF.

This clonotype was seen repeatedly, ten times or more. The rearrangement joins TRBV6-1 to TRBJ1-2; D call uncertain. Germline assignment: CDR1 MNHNS and CDR2 SASEGT. CDR3 size: 14 residues. V was trimmed by 1 base and J by 7 bases, leaving 13 bases between them. DNA for the CDR3: TGTGCCAGCAGTGAAGTGGTTACGGGCGGTGGCTACACCTTC. As protein: CASSEVVTGGGYTF.

This clonotype came up many times. One end of the junction does not line up with germline, which may come from a read error. J is TRBJ1-2 and V is TRBV6-5; no firm D call. CDR1 is MNHEY and CDR2 is SVGAGI in the germline V gene. This CDR3 region has 15 residues. The CDR3 spells CAGSYSIGVGYGYTF. In DNA form, the CDR3 reads TGTGCCGGCAGTTACTCGATCGGGGTTGGCTATGGCTACACCTTC.

This clonotype was counted at least ten times. The rearrangement links TRBV11-2 to TRBJ1-2; no reliable D call. The germline V gene encodes CDR1 SGHAT and CDR2 FQNNGV. The CDR3 loop spans 12 amino acids. Trimming removed 6 bases at V and 8 bases at J, with 13 bases between. The CDR3: CASSQTPRGYTF. CDR3 nucleotide sequence: TGTGCCAGCAGTCAGACACCGCGGGGCTACACCTTC.

This chain uses TRBV20-1 with TRBJ1-5; TRBD1 matches at 7 bases. Unmatched junction bases numbered 5, after V lost 6 bases and J lost 3 bases. The CDR3 is 13 residues long. CDR1 is DFQATT, CDR2 SNEGSKA, per germline (reference sequence). In DNA, the CDR3 is TGCAGTGCGAGGGGACAGCTCAATCAGCCCCAGCATTTT. Translating gives CSARGQLNQPQHF.

This clonotype has more than one count but fewer than ten. The chain combines TRBV12-3 or TRBV12-4 with TRBJ2-7; 8 bases agree with TRBD2. This CDR3 is built from 15 residues. V gave up 8 bases and J gave up 6 bases; unmatched junction bases: 15. The CDR3 here is CASGPSGPSVFEQYF. The CDR3 DNA sequence: TGTGCCAGCGGGCCTAGCGGGCCATCAGTTTTCGAGCAGTACTTC.

This clonotype came up many times. The chain employs TRBV2 and TRBJ1-5, with 9 positions matching TRBD1. The CDR3 is 14 amino acids. The germline CDR1 and CDR2 sequences are SNHLY and FYNNEI. The trim removed 3 bases at V and 7 bases at J, leaving 4 bases unmatched. The CDR3 region has the DNA TGTGCCAGCAGTGAGGGGACAGGGTCACAGCCCCAGCATTTT. Its protein is CASSEGTGSQPQHF.

The rearrangement joins TRBV6-1 to TRBJ1-1; the D gene is possibly TRBD1 (5 bases). Germline CDR1 MNHNS, CDR2 SASEGT. V lost 7 bases to trimming and J lost 1 base, with 10 bases between them. The CDR3 sequence is 13 residues long. The CDR3 here is CASKNGGNTEAFF. CDR3 coding DNA: TGTGCCAGCAAAAACGGGGGGAACACTGAAGCTTTCTTT.

This clonotype was observed many times. This chain links TRBV20-1 with TRBJ1-2; possible D gene TRBD1, 6 bases. Trimming took off 5 bases at V and 2 bases at J, with 12 bases between the two ends. CDR1 and CDR2 (germline): DFQATT, SNEGSKA (reference sequence). CDR3 length equals 13 residues. CDR3 DNA sequence: TGCAGTGCTCTATGGACAGCGAACTATGGCTACACCTTC. Residues: CSALWTANYGYTF.

This clonotype was seen repeatedly, ten times or more. The V call is TRBV7-8, the J call TRBJ2-5; D tentatively reads TRBD1 or TRBD2 (5 bases each). The CDR3 totals 15 residues. Germline CDR1 and CDR2: SGHVS and FQNEAQ. Deletions cut 4 bases from V and 2 bases from J, with 14 bases between. The chain's CDR3 is CASSSGRLIQETQYF. CDR3 sequence (DNA): TGTGCCAGCAGCTCGGGACGGCTGATTCAAGAGACCCAGTACTTC.

The sample holds many counts of this clonotype. This chain uses TRBV29-1 with TRBJ2-7; D perhaps matches TRBD1 (5 bases). The CDR3 loop spans 13 amino acids. The V end was cut by 5 bases, the J end by 2 bases, with 13 bases between. CDR1 SQVTM and CDR2 ANQGSEA come from the germline V gene. The CDR3 DNA sequence: TGCAGCGTTTTAACCGACAGTACCTACGAGCAGTACTTC. It is translated as CSVLTDSTYEQYF.

This clonotype was detected only a few times. The junction does not match germline at one end; this may be a read error. The chain links TRBV28 to TRBJ1-2; no firm D call. The CDR3 spans 15 residues. The germline CDR1 and CDR2 sequences are MDHEN and SYDVKM. The CDR3 is CASSLQGLNNYGCTF. As DNA, the CDR3 is TGTGCCAGCAGTTTACAAGGGCTTAATAACTATGGCTGCACCTTC.

This clonotype was seen only a few times. The rearrangement links TRBV6-1 to TRBJ1-1; 8 nucleotides agree with TRBD1. V shed 6 bases and J 7 bases; nucleotides not matched to a gene: 7. CDR1 is MNHNS and CDR2 is SASEGT in the germline V gene. This CDR3 region has 13 residues. The CDR3 DNA reads TGTGCCAGCAGAGCCACAGGGGGTGGTGAAGCTTTCTTT. Protein product: CASRATGGGEAFF.

This clonotype was seen at least ten times. J is TRBJ1-1 and V is TRBV5-1, with D uncertain. The ends were cut back, 0 bases at V and 10 bases at J, with 10 bases in the middle. Germline V CDR1 and CDR2: SGHRS, YFSETQ. This CDR3 is built from 12 residues. CDR3 nucleotides: TGCGCCAGCAGCTTGGAGGGCAGAGGAGCTTTCTTT. It codes for CASSLEGRGAFF. Variable domain in full (rest from reference TRBV5-1 and TRBJ1-1): KAGVTQTPRYLIKTRGQQVTLSCSPISGHRSVSWYQQTPGQGLQFLFEYFSETQRNKGNFPGRFSGRQFSNSRSEMNVSTLELGDSALYLCASSLEGRGAFFGQGTRLTVV.

This clonotype has only a few counts. It may be a read error: a sequence one base away is much more abundant. The V and J genes are TRBV28 and TRBJ2-7, with D perhaps matching TRBD2 (6 bases). This CDR3 region has 15 residues. From germline, CDR1 is MDHEN and CDR2 SYDVKM. The CDR3 DNA reads TGTGCCAGCAGTTTATGGACGGGAGCGACCTACGAGCGGTACTTC. It yields the protein CASSLWTGATYERYF.

Note on this clonotype: One junction end does not reproduce the germline sequence, and a read error may be involved. The chain recombines TRBV2 with TRBJ1-5; 8 bases match TRBD1. This CDR3 spans 17 amino acids. Germline assignment: CDR1 SNHLY and CDR2 FYNNEI. The CDR3 reads CASRDLSRGHSNQPQQF. The CDR3 nucleotides read TGTGCCAGCAGGGACCTATCCAGGGGGCATAGCAATCAGCCCCAGCAGTTT.

This clonotype was counted many times. This rearrangement joins TRBV28 to TRBJ2-6, with D maybe TRBD1 (6 bases). Germline-derived CDR1 and CDR2 are MDHEN and SYDVKM. The CDR3 loop spans 15 amino acids. Trimming left V 6 bases short and J 1 base short, with 10 bases between. CDR3 bases: TGTGCCAGCAGCTCTACAGGGTCTGGGGCCAACGTCCTGACTTTC. It is translated as CASSSTGSGANVLTF.

This clonotype was seen more than once but under ten times. The chain combines TRBV20-1 with TRBJ2-2; 14 bases are shared with TRBD2. Germline V gives CDR1 DFQATT, CDR2 SNEGSKA (reference sequence). V trimming: 4 bases; J trimming: 3 bases; junction bases outside the gene matches: 7. The CDR3 has 17 amino acids. CDR3 DNA sequence: TGCAGTGCTACACTTCCGGGACTAGCGGGAGACACCGGGGAGCTGTTTTTT. As protein: CSATLPGLAGDTGELFF.